This paragraph covers one T cell receptor beta chain sequence. Sequenced by immunoSEQ multiplex PCR; TCRdb stores in-frame clones only, minus some. The table has tens of thousands of clones, around 86% seen once; the top ten hold over 9%. The source of the sample is a study of control samples from healthy donors and cancer patients. Sequenced material: PBMCs. The clonotype originates from a woman aged 45 to 65 with colorectal cancer.

The CDR3 DNA reads TGTGCCAGCAGCCGGACAGGCGTGAACTATGGCTACACCTTC. Residues: CASSRTGVNYGYTF. The rearrangement uses TRBV6-5 and TRBJ1-2; 7 nucleotides align to TRBD1. V was clipped by 6 bases and J by 2 bases; unmatched bases: 6. This CDR3 is built from 14 residues. The V gene's germline CDR1 is MNHEY and CDR2 SVGAGI.